Below, 31 T cell receptor beta chains from the same sample are listed, as sequenced in a study of T cell responses to AZD1222 COVID-19 vaccine. Sequenced by immunoSEQ multiplex PCR; TCRdb stores in-frame clones only, minus some. The table lists 150,000 to 200,000 clones, 85% to 95% of them singletons. The sample was peripheral blood, taken 28 days after the second AZD1222 dose. All receptors derive from an adult who received the AZD1222 COVID-19 vaccine.

V gene TRBV2 combines with J gene TRBJ2-1; D unclear. V gave up 8 bases and J gave up 5 bases, with 7 bases separating them. CDR1 is SNHLY and CDR2 is FYNNEI in the germline V gene. The length of the CDR3 is 11 residues. CDR3 sequence (DNA): TGTGCCAGCGTACGGGACAATGAGCAGTTCTTC. It translates to CASVRDNEQFF.

The gene calls are TRBV10-1 and TRBJ1-1, with 8 bases that match TRBD1. This CDR3 spans 13 amino acids. Germline CDR1 and CDR2: WNHNN and SYGVQD (reference sequence). V dropped 6 bases and J dropped 5; count of bases not matched to a gene: 5. The CDR3 protein is CASSGNRGTEAFF. In DNA form, the CDR3 reads TGCGCCAGCAGCGGGAACAGGGGGACTGAAGCTTTCTTT.

The J gene is TRBJ1-5, the V gene TRBV7-2; D is unresolved. CDR3 size: 16 residues. The ends were cut back, 1 base at V and 0 bases at J, with 10 bases in the middle. The germline V gene has CDR1 SGHTA and CDR2 FQGNSA. The CDR3 bases are TGTGCCAGCAGCTTAGGGCCCAGTAATAGCAATCAGCCCCAGCATTTT. Protein product: CASSLGPSNSNQPQHF.

The V and J genes are TRBV6-4 and TRBJ2-6; a weak D match, TRBD1 (5 bases). V lost 3 bases, J lost 3 bases, and 6 bases lay in between. Germline values: CDR1 MRHNA, CDR2 SNTAGT. This CDR3 is 14 amino acids long. As DNA, the CDR3 is TGTGCCAGCAGTGAGGGGCTTGGGGCCAACGTCCTGACTTTC. Its protein is CASSEGLGANVLTF.

The gene calls are TRBV15 and TRBJ1-2; 9 bases fit TRBD1. Germline CDR1 LNHNV, CDR2 YYDKDF (reference sequence). V gave up 1 base and J gave up 2 bases; unmatched junction bases: 2. This CDR3 is built from 15 residues. The CDR3 bases are TGTGCCACCAGCAGAGGGACAGGGGACAACTATGGCTACACCTTC. As protein: CATSRGTGDNYGYTF.

The rearrangement links TRBV5-6 to TRBJ2-5; D is ambiguous. The ends were cut back, 0 bases at V and 5 bases at J, with 14 bases in the middle. Germline loops: CDR1 SGHDT, CDR2 YYEEEE. The CDR3 is 15 residues long. This chain's CDR3 is CASSLVLSWWETQYF. DNA of the CDR3: TGTGCCAGCAGCTTGGTTCTAAGTTGGTGGGAGACCCAGTACTTC.

As concerns this clone: Sequence at one end of the junction differs from germline and may be a read error. J is TRBJ2-7 and V is TRBV19, with TRBD2 matching 8 bases. The germline CDR1 and CDR2 sequences are LNHDA and SQIVND (reference sequence). This CDR3 spans 14 amino acids. The CDR3 here is CASSTPGLAYEQYF. For the CDR3, the DNA is TGTGCCAGCAGTACCCCGGGACTAGCCTACGAGCAGTACTTC.

This chain connects TRBV4-1 to TRBJ2-3; TRBD2 aligns across 8 bases. The CDR3 length is 16 residues. J was trimmed by 5 bases and V by 3 bases; bases with no gene match: 10. Germline-derived CDR1 and CDR2 are MGHRA and YSYEKL. For the CDR3, the DNA is TGCGCCAGCAGCCACCCCGGGAGGGCGGGCGGAGATACGCAGTATTTT. Protein: CASSHPGRAGGDTQYF.

The chain recombines TRBV6-5 with TRBJ1-4; TRBD1 matches at 8 bases. This CDR3 spans 16 amino acids. Germline values: CDR1 MNHEY, CDR2 SVGAGI. The junction had 7 bases not matched to a gene; V was cut back by 2 bases and J by 5 bases. CDR3 region: CASSYSLQGVNEKLFF. As DNA, the CDR3 is TGTGCCAGCAGTTACAGCCTACAGGGGGTCAATGAAAAACTGTTTTTT.

The chain combines TRBV19 with TRBJ1-2; D is unresolved. The CDR3 contains 16 residues. Trimming left V 5 bases short and J 7 bases short, with 23 bases between. Looked up from germline, CDR1 is LNHDA and CDR2 is SQIVND (reference sequence). CDR3 sequence reads: CASSSRLTGLAAGYTF. The CDR3 DNA sequence: TGTGCCAGTAGTTCCCGTCTGACGGGGTTAGCGGCTGGCTACACCTTC. Supplemented by reference TRBV19 and TRBJ1-2, the full variable domain reads DGGITQSPKYLFRKEGQNVTLSCEQNLNHDAMYWYRQDPGQGLRLIYYSQIVNDFQKGDIAEGYSVSREKKESFPLTVTSAQKNPTAFYLCASSSRLTGLAAGYTFGSGTRLTVV.

This clone was seen only once. This chain links TRBV19 with TRBJ1-2; D is undetermined. Germline V gives CDR1 LNHDA, CDR2 SQIVND (reference sequence). Trimming cost V 8 bases and J 8 bases, with 9 bases left between them. The CDR3 has 10 residues. CDR3 bases: TGTGCCAGTTATTTAGGGGGCTACACCTTC. Protein: CASYLGGYTF.

This clone came up once. A read error may account for a junction end that differs from germline. Distinct nucleotide sequences in the sample also encode this CDR3. This rearrangement joins TRBV11-2 to TRBJ1-2; D unresolved. This CDR3 spans 13 amino acids. CDR1 is SGHAT, CDR2 FQNNGV, per germline. The CDR3 reads CASSHTNGGRLPF. The CDR3 nucleotides are TGTGCCAGCAGCCACACTAATGGAGGGCGCCTACCCTTC.

The genes are TRBV28 and TRBJ2-5; 8 bases are a match to TRBD1. Germline CDR1 is MDHEN and CDR2 is SYDVKM. V was clipped by 3 bases and J by 5 bases; unmatched bases: 11. CDR3 length equals 16 residues. The CDR3 DNA reads TGTGCCAGCAGTTTCTCTCTCCCAGGGGGCAGGGAGACCCAGTACTTC. It codes for CASSFSLPGGRETQYF.

This chain uses TRBV4-1 with TRBJ1-5, with D unclear. Trimming pared 1 base from V and 6 bases from J, leaving 7 bases between. This CDR3 contains 13 residues. Germline lookup yields CDR1 MGHRA and CDR2 YSYEKL. CDR3 sequence: CASSQVEVQPQHF. The CDR3 coding sequence is TGCGCCAGCAGCCAAGTCGAGGTTCAGCCCCAGCATTTT.

V usage is TRBV27 and J usage is TRBJ1-1; 9 bases line up with TRBD1. V dropped 5 bases and J dropped 5; count of bases not matched to a gene: 9. CDR3 size: 15 residues. In germline, CDR1 is MNHEY, CDR2 SMNVEV (reference sequence). In DNA form, the CDR3 reads TGTGCCAGCAGTCCAAGGACAGGGGCGGGTACTGAAGCTTTCTTT. It yields the protein CASSPRTGAGTEAFF.

The rearrangement joins TRBV7-9 to TRBJ1-1; 7 bases fit TRBD1. Germline-derived CDR1 and CDR2 are SEHNR and FQNEAQ (reference sequence). After removal of 4 bases from V and 1 base from J, the junction contained 6 bases not matched to a gene. CDR3 length: 15 residues. In DNA form, the CDR3 reads TGTGCCAGCAGCTCACGGACAGGCGGGAACACTGAAGCTTTCTTT. This codes for CASSSRTGGNTEAFF.

The chain recombines TRBV18 with TRBJ2-7; D remains unclear. This CDR3 spans 14 amino acids. Germline CDR1 and CDR2: KGHSH and LQKENI. V lost 0 bases to trimming and J lost 2 bases, with 8 bases between them. CDR3 region: CASSPPSGAYEQYF. The CDR3 region has the DNA TGTGCCAGCTCACCACCAAGTGGAGCCTACGAGCAGTACTTC.

J is TRBJ2-7 and V is TRBV7-2; TRBD1 aligns across 7 bases. The CDR3 covers 19 residues. J was trimmed by 2 bases and V by 3 bases; bases with no gene match: 19. CDR1 SGHTA and CDR2 FQGNSA come from the germline V gene. The CDR3 loop is CASSFVLSLPRDRAYEQYF. In DNA form, the CDR3 reads TGTGCCAGCAGCTTCGTTCTTAGCCTTCCCCGGGACAGAGCCTACGAGCAGTACTTC.

This clone has just one count. The gene calls are TRBV18 and TRBJ1-1, with 12 bases that match TRBD1. The junction had 7 bases not matched to a gene; V was cut back by 2 bases and J by 0 bases. The CDR3 is 18 residues long. Looked up from germline, CDR1 is KGHSH and CDR2 is LQKENI. CDR3: CASSPSSGTGGLNTEAFF. The DNA of the CDR3 is TGTGCCAGCTCACCATCGTCCGGGACAGGGGGCTTGAACACTGAAGCTTTCTTT.

V usage is TRBV13 and J usage is TRBJ1-6; 9 bases are a match to TRBD1. Germline V gene lookup returns CDR1 PRHDT and CDR2 FYEKMQ (reference sequence). There are 12 residues in the CDR3. V shed 5 bases and J 18 bases; nucleotides not matched to a gene: 8. In nucleotides, the CDR3 is TGTGCCAGCAGCACTCAGGGACAGGGCCACCACTTT. As protein: CASSTQGQGHHF.

The gene calls are TRBV9 and TRBJ2-7; D is possibly TRBD2 (5 bases). The CDR3 length is 13 residues. Looked up from germline, CDR1 is SGDLS and CDR2 is YYNGEE. V shed 0 bases and J shed 6 bases, with 10 bases lying between them. CDR3 in DNA: TGTGCCAGCAGCGTAGTCGGGGTAGGCGAGCAGTACTTC. Encoded protein: CASSVVGVGEQYF.

The gene calls are TRBV9 and TRBJ1-5; TRBD1 might be the D (5 bases). Germline values: CDR1 SGDLS, CDR2 YYNGEE. Trimming left V 0 bases short and J 7 bases short, with 14 bases between. CDR3 length: 15 residues. CDR3 DNA sequence: TGTGCCAGCAGCGTAGGCGGGGCAGAGGGACAGCCCCAGCATTTT. It yields the protein CASSVGGAEGQPQHF.

This chain joins TRBV28 and TRBJ2-5, with TRBD1 as a possible D gene (5 bases). V dropped 2 bases and J dropped 4 bases, with 11 bases sitting between them. CDR1 is MDHEN and CDR2 is SYDVKM in the germline V gene. The CDR3 sequence is 14 residues long. The CDR3 loop is CASSLGHRVETQYF. The DNA for the CDR3 is TGTGCCAGCAGTTTAGGACACCGGGTAGAGACCCAGTACTTC.

The CDR3 sequence: CASSLGDRLYF. The CDR3 nucleotides read TGTGCCAGCAGCTTAGGGGACAGGTTGTACTTC. The chain has TRBV7-9 and TRBJ2-7; 8 bases fit TRBD1. There are 11 residues in the CDR3. Germline trimming cut 1 base from V and 12 bases from J; bases unmatched to any gene: 2. Germline CDR1 and CDR2: SEHNR and FQNEAQ (reference sequence).

This chain uses TRBV10-3 with TRBJ1-3; 7 positions match TRBD1. The CDR3 is made up of 14 amino acids. J gave up 0 bases and V 6 bases, and 2 bases lay outside the gene matches. Germline V gene data show CDR1 as ENHRY and CDR2 as SYGVKD. The CDR3 loop reads CAISGQVSGNTIYF. CDR3 nucleotide sequence: TGTGCCATCAGCGGACAGGTCTCTGGAAACACCATATATTTT.

The V gene is TRBV19, the J gene TRBJ1-2, with 9 nucleotides matching TRBD1. In germline, CDR1 is LNHDA, CDR2 SQIVND (reference sequence). The CDR3 runs to 15 residues. Unmatched junction bases numbered 5, after V lost 3 bases and J lost 3 bases. In DNA form, the CDR3 reads TGTGCCAGTAGTATTCGGTGGGACAGGGACTATGGCTACACCTTC. Residues: CASSIRWDRDYGYTF. Looking up the rest from reference TRBV19 and TRBJ1-2 gives the full variable domain: DGGITQSPKYLFRKEGQNVTLSCEQNLNHDAMYWYRQDPGQGLRLIYYSQIVNDFQKGDIAEGYSVSREKKESFPLTVTSAQKNPTAFYLCASSIRWDRDYGYTFGSGTRLTVV.

The V call is TRBV11-3, the J call TRBJ2-1; weak D call: TRBD1 (7 bases). CDR1 is SGHNT and CDR2 is YENEEA in the germline V gene. This CDR3 spans 15 amino acids. Trimming pared 6 bases from V and 6 bases from J, leaving 18 bases between. CDR3 amino acids: CASSLQGRWVNEQFF. CDR3 DNA: TGTGCCAGCAGTTTACAGGGGAGGTGGGTCAATGAGCAGTTCTTC. The whole variable domain, remainder taken from reference TRBV11-3 and TRBJ2-1, is EAGVVQSPRYKIIEKKQPVAFWCNPISGHNTLYWYLQNLGQGPELLIRYENEEAVDDSQLPKDRFSAERLKGVDSTLKIQPAELGDSAVYLCASSLQGRWVNEQFFGPGTRLTVL.

V and J are TRBV9 and TRBJ2-7, with a tentative D call TRBD2 (5 bases). Per the germline V gene, CDR1 is SGDLS and CDR2 is YYNGEE. The CDR3 is 15 residues long. Trimming removed 0 bases from V and 6 bases from J, with 16 bases in between. CDR3: CASSVEVDSRFEQYF. CDR3 nucleotide sequence: TGTGCCAGCAGCGTAGAGGTGGACTCACGATTCGAGCAGTACTTC. Combining the CDR3 with reference TRBV9 and TRBJ2-7 gives the whole variable domain DSGVTQTPKHLITATGQRVTLRCSPRSGDLSVYWYQQSLDQGLQFLIQYYNGEERAKGNILERFSAQQFPDLHSELNLSSLELGDSALYFCASSVEVDSRFEQYFGPGTRLTVT.

The chain carries TRBV11-3 and TRBJ2-2; D uncertain. V dropped 0 bases and J dropped 7 bases, with 3 bases sitting between them. The germline gives CDR1 SGHNT, CDR2 YENEEA. This CDR3 spans 12 amino acids. CDR3 loop: CASSLEGGELFF. Here the CDR3 DNA reads TGTGCCAGCAGCTTAGAGGGCGGGGAGCTGTTTTTT.

The gene calls are TRBV6-6 and TRBJ2-7; D could derive from TRBD1 or TRBD2 (5 bases each). V lost 6 bases to trimming and J lost 0 bases, with 15 bases between them. This CDR3 spans 15 amino acids. Germline V CDR1 and CDR2: MNHNY, SVGAGI (reference sequence). In nucleotides, the CDR3 is TGTGCCAGCAGGGGGACCCATTATAGCTCCTACGAGCAGTACTTC. Protein sequence: CASRGTHYSSYEQYF.

The CDR3 nucleotides are TGTGCCAGCAGCTTAGGGATGAACTATGGCTACACCTTC. Translating gives CASSLGMNYGYTF. This rearrangement joins TRBV11-2 to TRBJ1-2; no clear D. V lost 1 base and J 2 bases, leaving 5 bases between the germline ends. CDR3 length: 13 amino acids. CDR1 SGHAT and CDR2 FQNNGV come from the germline V gene.